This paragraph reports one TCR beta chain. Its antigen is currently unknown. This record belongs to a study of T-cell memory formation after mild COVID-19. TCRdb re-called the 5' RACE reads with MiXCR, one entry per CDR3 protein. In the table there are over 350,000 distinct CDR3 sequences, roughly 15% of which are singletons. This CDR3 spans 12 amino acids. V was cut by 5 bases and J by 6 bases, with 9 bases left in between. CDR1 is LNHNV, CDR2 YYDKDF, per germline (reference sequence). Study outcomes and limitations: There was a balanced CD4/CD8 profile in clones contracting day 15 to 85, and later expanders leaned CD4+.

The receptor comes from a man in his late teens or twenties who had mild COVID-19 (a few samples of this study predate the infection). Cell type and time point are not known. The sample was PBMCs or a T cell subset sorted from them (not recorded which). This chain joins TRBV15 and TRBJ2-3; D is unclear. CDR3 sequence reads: CATSWSSDTQYF. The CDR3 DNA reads TGTGCCACCAGCTGGTCGTCGGATACGCAGTATTTT.